These 9 T cell receptor beta chains were sequenced from one sample in a study of shared clonotypes between healthy human individuals (dated by TCRdb to the early 2020s). The library was obtained by the immunoSEQ multiplex PCR assay. Drawn from immuneACCESS, this table holds only the in-frame rearrangements with V and J called that TCRdb kept. Clones are partly lost; checked studies trace under half to an unresolved V gene and leave the rest unexplained. For this sample there are 600,000 to 750,000 clones; 80% to 95% appear just once. The ten biggest clones cover 34% of the sample. The sequencing sample was made of memory CD8+ T cells from PBMCs. Explained via the paper, the cell subset or site label denotes: CD45RO+ cells pooled with CCR7-negative TemRA cells. The source is a young man in good health. Some clones in this sample may be carry-over from other donors' samples.

This chain uses TRBV7-8 with TRBJ2-3, with 10 bases lining up with TRBD2. The ends lost 5 bases at V and 1 base at J; junction bases unmatched: 9. CDR1 and CDR2 (germline): SGHVS, FQNEAQ. The CDR3 covers 17 residues. The CDR3 reads CASSPDEAGGRTDTQYF. In DNA form, the CDR3 reads TGTGCCAGCAGCCCGGACGAAGCGGGAGGGCGCACAGATACGCAGTATTTT.

The V call is TRBV19, the J call TRBJ2-7; D gene ambiguous. In germline, CDR1 is LNHDA, CDR2 SQIVND (reference sequence). V gave up 6 bases and J gave up 3 bases, with 12 bases separating them. This CDR3 region has 13 residues. The CDR3 DNA sequence: TGTGCCAGTAGCCTCTCTCTGGTCTACGAGCAGTACTTC. Translating gives CASSLSLVYEQYF.

This clone was observed once. This chain connects TRBV27 to TRBJ1-2; 8 bases map to TRBD1. Germline-derived CDR1 and CDR2 are MNHEY and SMNVEV (reference sequence). Trimming cost V 0 bases and J 6 bases; bases outside gene matches: 6. The CDR3 sequence is 15 residues long. Written as DNA, the CDR3 is TGTGCCAGCAGTTTATCGGCCAGGGGGCGGGATGGCTACACCTTC. It yields the protein CASSLSARGRDGYTF.

CDR3 in DNA: TGTGCCAGCAGCTTCTTGGAGATACCCTACGAGCAGTACTTC. Translating it yields CASSFLEIPYEQYF. The chain is built from TRBV7-8 and TRBJ2-7; D unclear. Germline values: CDR1 SGHVS, CDR2 FQNEAQ. The CDR3 contains 14 residues. Trimming took 3 bases from V and 2 from J, leaving 11 bases between them.

V is TRBV4-3 and J is TRBJ2-7; perhaps TRBD1 as D (6 bases). Between the trimmed V and J ends, which lost 1 base and 4 bases, there was a span of 8 bases. CDR3 size: 13 residues. Germline V gene lookup returns CDR1 LGHNA and CDR2 YSLEER. CDR3 in DNA: TGCGCCAGCAGCCAAGGGACAGAATACGAGCAGTACTTC. Amino acid sequence: CASSQGTEYEQYF.

As regards this clone: This is likely an artifact of a read error, given a far larger clone one base away. This rearrangement joins TRBV5-1 to TRBJ1-1; D remains ambiguous. Germline CDR1 SGHRS, CDR2 YFSETQ. The CDR3 contains 12 residues. The CDR3, as DNA: TGCGCCAGCAGTACGGCGAACACTGAAGCTTTATTT. Its protein is CASSTANTEALF.

This clone was seen many times. The chain has TRBV12-5 and TRBJ1-1; D not resolved. CDR3 length equals 12 residues. The V gene's germline CDR1 is LGHNT and CDR2 FRNRAP. Trimming cost V 3 bases and J 5 bases, with 7 bases left between them. The CDR3 loop is CASGFGVTEAFF. The CDR3 nucleotides are TGTGCTAGTGGTTTCGGGGTAACTGAAGCTTTCTTT.

V gene TRBV28 combines with J gene TRBJ2-4; D is ambiguous. Trimming cost V 5 bases and J 2 bases, with 16 bases left between them. There are 16 residues in the CDR3. Per germline, CDR1 MDHEN and CDR2 SYDVKM. The CDR3 coding sequence is TGTGCCAGCAGTGCGAACTTGATAACAACCAAAAACATTCAGTACTTC. Translation: CASSANLITTKNIQYF.

Comment on this clone: A single base separates this from a much larger clone, so it may be a read error. Other DNA variants within this sample encode the same CDR3. The chain recombines TRBV6-5 with TRBJ2-7, with D unclear. This CDR3 comprises 10 residues. CDR1 MNHEY and CDR2 SVGAGI come from the germline V gene. V was clipped by 6 bases and J by 4 bases, with 4 bases between them. The CDR3 loop reads CASRGYEQYF. The CDR3 DNA reads as TGTGCCAGCAGGGGATACGAGCAGTACTTC.